One T cell receptor beta chain is described in this entry. The assay was immunoSEQ multiplex PCR, and TCRdb's table has in-frame clones only and misses some. The data contain fewer than 350,000 clones, around 85% of them seen just once; the ten biggest clones take up about 12%. The entry originates in a study of blood T cell repertoires in COVID-19. The germline V gene has CDR1 SGHRS and CDR2 YFSETQ. V gave up 3 bases and J gave up 7 bases, with 16 bases separating them. The CDR3 has 15 amino acids. The V and J genes are TRBV5-1 and TRBJ2-2; D possibly corresponds to TRBD2 (7 bases). The sequenced sample was peripheral blood. The origin of this receptor is a woman aged 25 to 45 with COVID-19, enrolled during active disease. The DNA of the CDR3 is TGCGCCAGCAGCTCCCGGGGGGCGAGAGACGGGGAGCTGTTTTTT. This codes for CASSSRGARDGELFF.